This T cell receptor (beta chain) was identified in a study of blood T cell repertoires in COVID-19. Background on the study: Nucleic acid was either cDNA or gDNA, and it came from T cells, B-cell-depleted T cells, or PBMCs.

CDR3 length: 13 residues. Trimming removed 7 bases at V and 6 bases at J, with 13 bases between. This clone appeared a few times. Original data processing: Cell counts per sample came from amplifying reference gene primers. Using immunoSEQ multiplex PCR, the repertoire was profiled, and TCRdb retains in-frame clones only, with some absent. The V and J calls and the clone size are those of that table, but D and trimming were determined from the DNA. The table has around 230,000 clones, approximately 87% seen once; the top ten hold 2.6%. Sequencing was carried out using peripheral blood. The sequence came from a woman in her seventies with active or convalescent COVID-19. The chain employs TRBV12-3 or TRBV12-4 and TRBJ1-5; no clear D. The CDR3 sequence is CASTTGHGQPQHF. CDR3 DNA: TGTGCCAGCACCACGGGTCACGGTCAGCCCCAGCATTTT.